This T cell receptor (beta chain) originates from a study of blood T cell repertoires in COVID-19. In the original workflow: Scientists estimated how many nucleated cells there were by amplifying reference gene primers. Some clones are missing from TCRdb's copy, which holds only in-frame ones; the method was immunoSEQ multiplex PCR. The D gene and trimming were derived from the DNA, and the V and J assignments and clone size from that table. This repertoire shows about 170,000 clones, more than 75% found once; its top ten account for less than 3.5%. V lost 4 bases and J lost 7, with 19 bases in between. Germline V gives CDR1 KGHSH, CDR2 LQKENI. This CDR3 region has 16 residues.

The source material was peripheral blood. V usage is TRBV18 and J usage is TRBJ1-4; a weak D match, TRBD1 (5 bases). This clonotype originated in a man aged 70-80 years with acute or convalescent COVID-19. Written as DNA, the CDR3 is TGTGCCAGCTCACTTCTTGCTCAGGGTGTCGGTGAAAAACTGTTTTTT. Its protein product is CASSLLAQGVGEKLFF.